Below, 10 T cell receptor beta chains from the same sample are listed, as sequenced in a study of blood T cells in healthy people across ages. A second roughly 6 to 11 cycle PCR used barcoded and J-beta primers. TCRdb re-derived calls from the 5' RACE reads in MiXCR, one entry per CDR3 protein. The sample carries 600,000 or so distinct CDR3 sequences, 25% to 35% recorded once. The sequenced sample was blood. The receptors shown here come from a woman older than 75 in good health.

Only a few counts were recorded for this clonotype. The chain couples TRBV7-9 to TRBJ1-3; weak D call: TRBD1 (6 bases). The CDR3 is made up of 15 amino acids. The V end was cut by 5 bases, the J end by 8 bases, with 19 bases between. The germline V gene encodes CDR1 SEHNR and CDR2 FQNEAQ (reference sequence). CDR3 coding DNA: TGTGCCAGCAGCCCAGCAGCCGGGGGCCAATACACCATATATTTT. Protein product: CASSPAAGGQYTIYF.

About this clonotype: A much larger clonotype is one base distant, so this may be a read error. The CDR3 DNA reads TGTGTCGCCGGGGACGGGGGCAGCTCCTACGAGCAGTACTTC. It yields the protein CVAGDGGSSYEQYF. The chain couples TRBV3-1 to TRBJ2-7; D tentatively fits TRBD1 or TRBD2 (6 bases each). CDR1 is LGHDT, CDR2 YNNKEL, per germline (reference sequence). The length of the CDR3 is 14 residues.

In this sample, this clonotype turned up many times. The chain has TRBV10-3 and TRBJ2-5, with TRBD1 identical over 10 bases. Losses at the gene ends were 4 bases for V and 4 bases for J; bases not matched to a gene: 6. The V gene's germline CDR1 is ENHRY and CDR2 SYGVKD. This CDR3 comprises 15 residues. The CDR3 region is CAISVGQGVIETQYF. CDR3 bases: TGTGCCATCAGTGTCGGACAGGGGGTAATAGAGACCCAGTACTTC.

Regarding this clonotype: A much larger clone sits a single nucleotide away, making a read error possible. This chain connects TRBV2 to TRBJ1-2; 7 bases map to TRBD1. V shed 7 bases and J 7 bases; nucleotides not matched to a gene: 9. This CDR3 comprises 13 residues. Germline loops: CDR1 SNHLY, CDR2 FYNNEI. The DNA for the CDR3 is TGTGCCAGCAAGGGACAGCCAGCTTGTGGCTACACCTTC. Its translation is CASKGQPACGYTF.

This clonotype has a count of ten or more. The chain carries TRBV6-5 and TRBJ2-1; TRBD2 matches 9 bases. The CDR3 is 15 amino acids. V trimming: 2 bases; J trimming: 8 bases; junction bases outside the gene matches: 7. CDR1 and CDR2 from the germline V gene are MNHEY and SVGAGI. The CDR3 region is CASSYRLAGSDEQFF. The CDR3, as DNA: TGTGCCAGCAGTTACAGGCTAGCGGGGTCAGATGAGCAGTTCTTC.

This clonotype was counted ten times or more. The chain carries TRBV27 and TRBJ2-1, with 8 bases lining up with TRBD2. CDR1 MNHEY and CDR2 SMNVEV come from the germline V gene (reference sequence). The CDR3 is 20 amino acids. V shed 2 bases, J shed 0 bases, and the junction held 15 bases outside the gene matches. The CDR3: CASSLLHPGLAGSSYNEQFF. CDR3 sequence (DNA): TGTGCCAGCAGTTTACTCCACCCCGGTCTAGCGGGTAGCTCCTACAATGAGCAGTTCTTC.

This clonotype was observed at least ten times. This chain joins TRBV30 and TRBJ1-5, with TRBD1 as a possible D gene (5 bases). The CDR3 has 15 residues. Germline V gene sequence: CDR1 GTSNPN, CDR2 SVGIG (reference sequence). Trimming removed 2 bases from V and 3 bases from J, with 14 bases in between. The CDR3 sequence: CAWSRGRADNQPQHF. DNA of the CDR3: TGTGCCTGGAGTCGGGGCAGGGCGGACAATCAGCCCCAGCATTTT.

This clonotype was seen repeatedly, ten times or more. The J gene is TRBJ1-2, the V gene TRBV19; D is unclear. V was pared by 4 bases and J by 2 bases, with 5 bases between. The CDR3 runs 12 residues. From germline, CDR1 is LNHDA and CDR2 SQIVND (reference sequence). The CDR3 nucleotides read TGTGCCAGTAGTAGGAGGAACTATGGCTACACCTTC. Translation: CASSRRNYGYTF. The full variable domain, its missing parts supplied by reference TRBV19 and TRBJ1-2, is DGGITQSPKYLFRKEGQNVTLSCEQNLNHDAMYWYRQDPGQGLRLIYYSQIVNDFQKGDIAEGYSVSREKKESFPLTVTSAQKNPTAFYLCASSRRNYGYTFGSGTRLTVV.

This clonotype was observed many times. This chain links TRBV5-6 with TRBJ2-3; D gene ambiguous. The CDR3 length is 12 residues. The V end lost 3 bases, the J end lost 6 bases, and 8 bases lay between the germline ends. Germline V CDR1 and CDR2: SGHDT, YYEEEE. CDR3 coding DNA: TGTGCCAGCAGCTACAGAGTTGATACGCAGTATTTT. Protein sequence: CASSYRVDTQYF.

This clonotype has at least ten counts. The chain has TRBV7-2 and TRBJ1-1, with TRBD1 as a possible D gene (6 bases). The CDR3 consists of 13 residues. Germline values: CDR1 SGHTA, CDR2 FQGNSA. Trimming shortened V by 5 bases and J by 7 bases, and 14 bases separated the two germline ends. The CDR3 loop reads CASSVRTALEAFF. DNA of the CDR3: TGTGCCAGCAGCGTTCGGACAGCTCTTGAAGCTTTCTTT.